This passage covers 21 T cell receptor beta chains from one sample sequenced in a study of blood T cell repertoires in COVID-19. Some clones are missing from TCRdb's copy, which holds only in-frame ones; the method was immunoSEQ multiplex PCR. The sample has hundreds of thousands of clones, about four fifths seen once. The sequencing input was peripheral blood. The receptors derive from an elderly woman with COVID-19, enrolled during active disease.

The V call is TRBV11-3, the J call TRBJ2-1; 13 positions match TRBD2. The V segment lost 5 bases and the J segment 7 bases; nucleotides outside the gene matches: 5. In germline, CDR1 is SGHNT, CDR2 YENEEA. The CDR3 consists of 15 residues. The CDR3 DNA reads TGTGCCAGCAGCATACTAGCGGGAGGGGAGAATGAGCAGTTCTTC. Amino acid sequence: CASSILAGGENEQFF.

The rearrangement uses TRBV2 and TRBJ1-5; D not certain. The CDR3 runs to 12 residues. Germline-derived CDR1 and CDR2 are SNHLY and FYNNEI. Trimming stripped 7 bases from V and 5 bases from J, with 9 bases between. CDR3 loop: CASKSQDQPQHF. The CDR3 DNA follows: TGTGCCAGCAAGAGCCAAGATCAGCCCCAGCATTTT.

V is TRBV7-9 and J is TRBJ2-7; TRBD2 matches at 7 bases. The length of the CDR3 is 15 residues. CDR1 SEHNR and CDR2 FQNEAQ come from the germline V gene (reference sequence). Trimming cost V 7 bases and J 3 bases; bases outside gene matches: 12. CDR3 bases: TGTGCCAGCACCCTTCCGGGGGGTCCCGACTACGAGCAGTACTTC. Encoded protein: CASTLPGGPDYEQYF.

V gene TRBV11-2 combines with J gene TRBJ1-1; no clear D gene. There are 14 residues in the CDR3. V was trimmed by 1 base and J by 4 bases, leaving 10 bases between them. Per germline, CDR1 SGHAT and CDR2 FQNNGV. DNA for the CDR3: TGTGCCAGCAGCTTAGGAGGGTTTAGCACTGAAGCTTTCTTT. It yields the protein CASSLGGFSTEAFF.

The chain is built from TRBV5-1 and TRBJ2-7, with TRBD2 matching 10 bases. There are 17 residues in the CDR3. CDR1 and CDR2 from the germline V gene are SGHRS and YFSETQ. Germline trimming cut 4 bases from V and 7 bases from J; bases unmatched to any gene: 17. CDR3 coding DNA: TGCGCCAGCAGCACCGGGCTCAAAGCGGGAGGGCAGAAGGAGCAGTACTTC. Translating it yields CASSTGLKAGGQKEQYF.

The DNA of the CDR3 is TGTGCCAGCAGTGGGCAGGGGCCAACTAATGAAAAACTGTTTTTT. Residues: CASSGQGPTNEKLFF. The chain carries TRBV2 and TRBJ1-4; a weak D match, TRBD1 (6 bases). V was cut by 4 bases and J by 0 bases, with 9 bases left in between. The CDR3 length is 15 residues. The germline V gene has CDR1 SNHLY and CDR2 FYNNEI.

The genes are TRBV5-4 and TRBJ1-2; D unresolved. Germline V gene lookup returns CDR1 SGHNT and CDR2 YYREEE (reference sequence). V lost 4 bases and J 0 bases, leaving 16 bases between the germline ends. This CDR3 comprises 16 residues. The CDR3 loop reads CASSPPGGGTNYGYTF. CDR3 bases: TGTGCCAGCAGCCCACCCGGCGGCGGAACTAACTATGGCTACACCTTC.

V gene TRBV4-2 combines with J gene TRBJ2-1; 13 bases match TRBD2. This CDR3 has 17 amino acids. The V segment lost 5 bases and the J segment 7 bases; nucleotides outside the gene matches: 11. Germline V gene data show CDR1 as LGHNA and CDR2 as YNFKEQ. CDR3 sequence (DNA): TGTGCCAGCAGCTCCTCGGGCGGGACTAGCGGGACGAATGAGCAGTTCTTC. This gives the protein CASSSSGGTSGTNEQFF.

Ten or more counts support this clone. The chain combines TRBV7-9 with TRBJ2-7; perhaps TRBD2 as D (5 bases). Germline loops: CDR1 SEHNR, CDR2 FQNEAQ (reference sequence). V dropped 5 bases and J dropped 12 bases, with 26 bases sitting between them. The CDR3 consists of 15 residues. The CDR3 DNA follows: TGTGCCAGCAGCGGAGGTGGAGCAGCACTGTCCCGCGCGTACTTC. Encoded protein: CASSGGGAALSRAYF.

This chain connects TRBV7-9 to TRBJ2-5; 9 bases map to TRBD2. This CDR3 region has 14 residues. Germline V gene lookup returns CDR1 SEHNR and CDR2 FQNEAQ (reference sequence). J was trimmed by 1 base and V by 4 bases; bases with no gene match: 1. The CDR3 nucleotides are TGTGCCAGCAGCTCGACTAGCGGCCAAGAGACCCAGTACTTC. Translated: CASSSTSGQETQYF.

The chain combines TRBV28 with TRBJ1-2; 7 positions agree with TRBD1. J lost 7 bases, V lost 6 bases, and 11 bases had no gene match. The CDR3 covers 14 residues. CDR1 and CDR2 from the germline V gene are MDHEN and SYDVKM. This CDR3 is CASSPTGQIAGYTF. The CDR3 nucleotides are TGTGCCAGCAGCCCCACGGGACAGATTGCTGGCTACACCTTC.

V gene TRBV20-1 combines with J gene TRBJ2-3, with 7 bases that match TRBD1. Per germline, CDR1 DFQATT and CDR2 SNEGSKA (reference sequence). This CDR3 is 14 amino acids long. The junction had 4 bases not matched to a gene; V was cut back by 3 bases and J by 1 base. The CDR3, as DNA: TGCAGTGCTAGTCCTGGACAGGGCACAGATACGCAGTATTTT. The encoded protein is CSASPGQGTDTQYF.

This sequence joins TRBV11-2 and TRBJ1-1; weak D call: TRBD1 (5 bases). The CDR3 loop spans 12 amino acids. From germline, CDR1 is SGHAT and CDR2 FQNNGV. V lost 0 bases, J lost 10 bases, and 9 bases lay in between. The CDR3 sequence is CASSLDPGGAFF. The CDR3 nucleotides are TGTGCCAGCAGCTTAGATCCCGGGGGAGCTTTCTTT.

The J gene is TRBJ2-7, the V gene TRBV5-1; a weak D match, TRBD2 (5 bases). The CDR3 runs 11 residues. V lost 4 bases to trimming and J lost 7 bases, with 9 bases between them. Germline assignment: CDR1 SGHRS and CDR2 YFSETQ. The CDR3 coding sequence is TGCGCCAGCAGCCTTGAGGGTGAGCAGTACTTC. It translates to CASSLEGEQYF.

The CDR3, as DNA: TGTGCCACCAGTGACCCCGGGACAGATAGCAATCAGCCCCAGCATTTT. Protein sequence: CATSDPGTDSNQPQHF. The genes are TRBV24-1 and TRBJ1-5; 7 bases fit TRBD1. The germline CDR1 and CDR2 sequences are KGHDR and SFDVKD. The J segment lost 0 bases and the V segment lost 4 bases, leaving 5 bases of the junction unmatched. The CDR3 consists of 16 residues.

In regard to this clone: Other DNA sequences from this sample encode an identical CDR3 as well. V usage is TRBV3-1 (or the pseudogene TRBV3-2) and J usage is TRBJ1-1; a possible D gene is TRBD1 (6 bases). CDR1 and CDR2 from the germline V gene are LGHDT and YNNKEL (reference sequence). V was pared by 4 bases and J by 1 base, with 10 bases between. CDR3 length: 14 amino acids. Here the CDR3 DNA reads TGTGCCAGCAGCCCCAGGGGTTGGAACACTGAAGCTTTCTTT. It yields the protein CASSPRGWNTEAFF.

The table lists this clone with a few counts. The chain is built from TRBV28 and TRBJ2-1, with 9 bases fitting TRBD1. The germline V gene has CDR1 MDHEN and CDR2 SYDVKM. V trimming: 6 bases; J trimming: 8 bases; junction bases outside the gene matches: 20. This CDR3 spans 18 amino acids. CDR3 in DNA: TGTGCCAGCAGCCATCCACTTTTCTCGGACAGGGGAGGGTATGAGCAGTTCTTC. Translating gives CASSHPLFSDRGGYEQFF.

The chain links TRBV5-1 to TRBJ2-5; D possibly corresponds to TRBD2 (5 bases). This CDR3 has 15 amino acids. V was shortened by 3 bases and J by 4 bases, with 16 bases between the two germline ends. Germline CDR1 and CDR2: SGHRS and YFSETQ. CDR3 DNA sequence: TGCGCCAGCAGCTCCGAAGTCGGAGGCCGAGAGACCCAGTACTTC. Protein sequence: CASSSEVGGRETQYF.

This clone was detected only once. The genes are TRBV19 and TRBJ1-2; TRBD1 agrees at 9 bases. Germline CDR1 LNHDA, CDR2 SQIVND (reference sequence). Unmatched junction bases numbered 9, after V lost 8 bases and J lost 2 bases. This CDR3 contains 15 residues. CDR3 sequence (DNA): TGTGCCAGTCGTGAACAGGGGGCAAGAAACTATGGCTACACCTTC. Protein product: CASREQGARNYGYTF.

In its sample, this clone was seen once. The V gene is TRBV6-1, the J gene TRBJ2-7, with 13 bases matching TRBD2. The CDR3 is 15 amino acids. Per germline, CDR1 MNHNS and CDR2 SASEGT. V shed 2 bases and J 6 bases; nucleotides not matched to a gene: 4. CDR3 residues: CASSESGLAGREQYF. In DNA, the CDR3 is TGTGCCAGCAGTGAATCGGGACTAGCGGGACGCGAGCAGTACTTC.

This clone was observed a few times. This chain joins TRBV5-1 and TRBJ2-3, with 10 bases that match TRBD2. CDR3 length: 14 amino acids. J gave up 3 bases and V 3 bases, and 1 base lay outside the gene matches. The germline V gene has CDR1 SGHRS and CDR2 YFSETQ. CDR3 region: CASSYSGGTDTQYF. The CDR3 bases are TGCGCCAGCAGCTATAGCGGGGGGACAGATACGCAGTATTTT.